This entry features one TCR beta chain sequence. The sample is drawn from a study of response to subunit inactivated influenza vaccine. TCRdb itself ran the RT-PCR reads through MiXCR, one entry per CDR3 protein. The sample holds around 530,000 distinct CDR3 sequences, approximately 10% seen once. CDR1 and CDR2 from the germline V gene are SGHAT and FQNNGV. V shed 5 bases, J shed 9 bases, and the junction held 15 bases outside the gene matches. This CDR3 comprises 16 residues. The gene calls are TRBV11-2 and TRBJ2-1, with 8 bases identical to TRBD1. The material was PBMCs from blood, obtained on the day of vaccination. This clonotype was obtained from a man aged 50-59 years who received an inactivated influenza vaccine. The CDR3: CASSLGDRLFLGEQFF. The CDR3 coding sequence is TGTGCCAGCAGCCTAGGGGACAGGCTTTTTTTGGGTGAGCAGTTCTTC.